This is a list of T cell receptor beta chains from one sample in a study of spatial heterogeneity in lung cancer. TCRdb passed the 5' RACE reads through MiXCR, listing each CDR3 protein once. The sample lists about 15,000 distinct CDR3 sequences; approximately 6.2% were seen once. The sequencing used lung tumor tissue, collected at surgery. These receptors all come from a male donor with early-stage non-small cell lung cancer. The CDR3 runs from the conserved cysteine through the conserved F or W. A D gene is named only where the DNA matches it firmly. For some rows the clone size is stated as once, few or many, or as a class when expanded; others skip it.

j_call clone_size cdr3_length v_call d_call cdr3_aa cdr3_nt
TRBJ2-1 many 13 TRBV20-1 TRBD1 CSARDQGANEQFF TGCAGTGCTAGAGATCAGGGGGCCAATGAGCAGTTCTTC
TRBJ2-7 many 18 TRBV3-1 TRBD1 CASSQEESGGLPSYEQYF TGTGCCAGCAGCCAAGAGGAGTCAGGGGGATTGCCGTCCTACGAGCAGTACTTC
TRBJ2-7 many 12 TRBV6-2/TRBV6-3 NA CASEGNSREQYF TGTGCCAGCGAGGGGAACTCTCGCGAGCAGTACTTC
TRBJ2-7 many 13 TRBV18 NA CASSPPNSYEQYF TGTGCCAGCTCACCACCTAACTCCTACGAGCAGTACTTC
TRBJ2-3 many 12 TRBV6-5 NA CASSPGTDTQYF TGTGCCAGCAGCCCGGGGACAGATACGCAGTATTTT
TRBJ1-1 medium-sized 15 TRBV5-1 TRBD1 CASSLVGGKGTEAFF TGCGCCAGCAGCTTGGTAGGGGGCAAAGGCACTGAAGCTTTCTTT
TRBJ2-6 many 18 TRBV29-1 TRBD1 CSVGTRDRGLSGANVLTF TGCAGCGTTGGGACTCGGGACAGGGGGCTGTCTGGGGCCAACGTCCTGACTTTC
TRBJ1-3 many 12 TRBV6-6 NA CATNSLGNTIYF TGTGCCACCAACTCTCTCGGAAACACCATATATTTT
TRBJ1-5 many 17 TRBV12-3/TRBV12-4 TRBD1 CASSSSRTGGLRQPQHF TGTGCCAGCAGTTCCTCTAGGACAGGGGGGTTGAGGCAGCCCCAGCATTTT
TRBJ2-7 many 13 TRBV20-1 TRBD2 CSAKREGLGEQYF TGCAGTGCTAAACGGGAGGGCCTGGGGGAGCAGTACTTC
TRBJ2-3 NA 15 TRBV5-4 TRBD2 CASSLDSSGAGTQYF TGTGCCAGCAGCCTTGATAGTAGCGGGGCAGGTACGCAGTATTTT
TRBJ2-3 many 15 TRBV5-1 NA CASSSFSGRIDTQYF TGCGCCAGCAGCTCCTTTTCGGGTCGGATAGATACGCAGTATTTT
TRBJ1-2 many 15 TRBV7-8 TRBD1 CASSLSGQGIYGYTF TGTGCCAGCAGCTTATCAGGACAGGGGATCTATGGCTACACCTTC
TRBJ1-6 many 17 TRBV4-2 NA CASSQERRGRPNSPLHF TGTGCCAGCAGCCAAGAGAGGCGCGGCAGGCCCAATTCACCCCTCCACTTT
TRBJ1-5 many 15 TRBV7-2 NA CASSLAGALGQPQHF TGTGCCAGCAGCTTAGCAGGGGCGCTCGGTCAGCCCCAGCATTTT
TRBJ1-1 NA 13 TRBV11-2 NA CASSFDRNTEAFF TGTGCCAGCAGCTTTGACAGAAACACTGAAGCTTTCTTT
TRBJ2-3 many 11 TRBV6-5 NA CASRSGGEQYF TGTGCCAGCAGGTCCGGGGGTGAGCAGTATTTT
TRBJ2-4 many 13 TRBV7-2 TRBD1 CASSSGQGNIQYF TGTGCCAGCAGCTCCGGACAGGGCAACATTCAGTACTTC
TRBJ1-5 many 14 TRBV7-9 NA CASSFGGGPKPQHF TGTGCCAGCAGCTTCGGGGGGGGTCCCAAGCCCCAGCATTTT
TRBJ2-7 many 15 TRBV28 TRBD2 CASNPGVAGAYEQYF TGTGCCAGCAATCCGGGGGTAGCGGGAGCCTACGAGCAGTACTTC
TRBJ1-5 many 14 TRBV10-3 TRBD1 CAISQTGKNQPQHF TGTGCCATCAGTCAGACAGGGAAAAATCAGCCCCAGCATTTT
TRBJ2-2 few 14 TRBV19 TRBD2 CASRLAGTTGELFF TGTGCCAGTAGACTAGCGGGGACCACCGGGGAGCTGTTTTTT
TRBJ2-3 NA 17 TRBV30 TRBD2 CAWSVGVSAGGPDTQYF TGTGCCTGGAGTGTTGGGGTTTCGGCGGGAGGCCCAGATACGCAGTATTTT
TRBJ2-2 many 15 TRBV30 TRBD2 CAWSRLAGDHGELFF TGTGCCTGGAGTAGACTAGCGGGAGATCACGGGGAGCTGTTTTTT
TRBJ2-6 many 17 TRBV7-9 TRBD1 CASSPGQTSSGANVLTF TGTGCCAGCAGCCCGGGACAGACCAGCTCTGGGGCCAACGTCCTGACTTTC
TRBJ1-4 many 15 TRBV9 NA CASSVEAALNEKLFF TGTGCCAGCAGCGTAGAGGCAGCTCTTAATGAAAAACTGTTTTTT
TRBJ2-7 many 15 TRBV27 TRBD1 CASRGVDRGTNEQYF TGTGCCAGCAGGGGTGTGGACAGGGGGACGAACGAGCAGTACTTC
TRBJ2-1 medium-sized 15 TRBV20-1 NA CSANLNGPGWNEQFF TGCAGTGCCAACTTGAATGGGCCTGGGTGGAATGAGCAGTTCTTC
TRBJ2-1 many 16 TRBV7-3 NA CASSLKPTRGYNEQFF TGTGCCAGCAGCCTAAAGCCGACTAGGGGGTACAATGAGCAGTTCTTC
TRBJ2-7 many 16 TRBV4-2 TRBD1 CASSRNGQGEDYEQYF TGTGCCAGCAGTAGAAACGGACAGGGCGAGGACTACGAGCAGTACTTC
TRBJ2-5 NA 13 TRBV6-1 TRBD2 CASSGGGLETQYF TGTGCCAGCAGTGGGGGGGGGTTGGAGACCCAGTACTTC
TRBJ2-7 many 16 TRBV20-1 TRBD1 CSATKDRGKVGDEQYF TGCAGTGCTACTAAGGACAGGGGCAAAGTAGGTGACGAGCAGTACTTC
TRBJ2-6 many 17 TRBV5-1 TRBD1 CASSLTGVGSGANVLTF TGCGCCAGCAGCTTGACAGGGGTGGGCTCTGGGGCCAACGTCCTGACTTTC
TRBJ2-5 many 14 TRBV14 NA CASSQGGGQETQYF TGTGCCAGCAGCCAAGGAGGGGGCCAAGAGACCCAGTACTTC
TRBJ2-3 many 16 TRBV3-1 NA CASSQDSPAVSDTQYF TGTGCCAGCAGCCAAGACTCCCCGGCAGTGTCGGATACGCAGTATTTT
TRBJ1-5 few 16 TRBV9 NA CASSVGPNSPYQPQHF TGTGCCAGCAGCGTCGGACCAAACAGCCCGTATCAGCCCCAGCATTTT
TRBJ1-2 many 14 TRBV4-1 NA CASSQAAGNYGYTF TGCGCCAGCAGCCAAGCCGCAGGGAACTATGGCTACACCTTC
TRBJ1-6 many 17 TRBV28 TRBD1 CASSRATGTGLNSPLHF TGTGCCAGCAGTAGGGCCACTGGGACAGGGTTGAATTCACCCCTCCACTTT